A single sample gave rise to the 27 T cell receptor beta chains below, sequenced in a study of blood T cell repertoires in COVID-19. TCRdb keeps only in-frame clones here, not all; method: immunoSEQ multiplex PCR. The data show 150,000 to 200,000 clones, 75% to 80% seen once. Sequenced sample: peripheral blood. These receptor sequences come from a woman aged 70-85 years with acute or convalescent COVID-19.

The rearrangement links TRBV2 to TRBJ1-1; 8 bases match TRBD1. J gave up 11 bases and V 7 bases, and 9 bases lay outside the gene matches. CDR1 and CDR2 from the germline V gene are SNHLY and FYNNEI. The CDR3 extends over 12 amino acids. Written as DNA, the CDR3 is TGTGCCAGCAACGAGCAGGGGGCGCTTGCTTTCTTT. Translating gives CASNEQGALAFF.

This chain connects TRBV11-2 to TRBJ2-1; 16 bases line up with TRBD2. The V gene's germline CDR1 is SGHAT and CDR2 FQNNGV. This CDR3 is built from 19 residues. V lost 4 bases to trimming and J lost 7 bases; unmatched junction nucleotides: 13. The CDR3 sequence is CASSSPGTSGRAFINEQFF. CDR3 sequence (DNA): TGTGCCAGCAGCTCGCCCGGGACTAGCGGGAGGGCCTTCATTAATGAGCAGTTCTTC.

CDR3 in amino acids: CASSYGQTGGETQYF. In nucleotides, the CDR3 is TGTGCCAGCAGTTACGGGCAGACGGGAGGAGAGACCCAGTACTTC. The rearrangement joins TRBV6-6 to TRBJ2-5, with 7 bases that match TRBD2. V shed 2 bases, J shed 4 bases, and the junction held 7 bases outside the gene matches. The CDR3 loop spans 15 amino acids. Germline V gene sequence: CDR1 MNHNY, CDR2 SVGAGI (reference sequence).

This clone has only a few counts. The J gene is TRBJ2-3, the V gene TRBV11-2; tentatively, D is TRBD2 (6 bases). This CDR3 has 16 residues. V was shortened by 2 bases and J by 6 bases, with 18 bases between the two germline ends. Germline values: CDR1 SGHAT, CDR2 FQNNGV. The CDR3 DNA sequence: TGTGCCAGCAGCTTATTTGGGGGAGCCGCGGGGGATACGCAGTATTTT. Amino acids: CASSLFGGAAGDTQYF.

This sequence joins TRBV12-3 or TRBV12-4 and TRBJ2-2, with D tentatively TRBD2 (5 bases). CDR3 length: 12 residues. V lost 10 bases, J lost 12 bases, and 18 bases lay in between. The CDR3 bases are TGTGCCACCGCTTTCGGGAAGTTCAAGCTGTTTTTT. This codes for CATAFGKFKLFF.

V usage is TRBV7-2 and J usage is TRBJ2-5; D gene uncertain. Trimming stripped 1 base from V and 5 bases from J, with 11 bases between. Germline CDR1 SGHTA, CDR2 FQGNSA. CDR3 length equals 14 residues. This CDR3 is CASSLGLTRETQYF. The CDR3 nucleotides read TGTGCCAGCAGCTTAGGACTCACGCGGGAGACCCAGTACTTC.

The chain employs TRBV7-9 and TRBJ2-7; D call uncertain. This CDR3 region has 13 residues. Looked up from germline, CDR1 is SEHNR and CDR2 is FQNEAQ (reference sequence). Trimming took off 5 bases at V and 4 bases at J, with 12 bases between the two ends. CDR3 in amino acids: CASSLTEPYEQYF. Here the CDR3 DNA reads TGTGCCAGCAGCCTCACCGAGCCTTACGAGCAGTACTTC.

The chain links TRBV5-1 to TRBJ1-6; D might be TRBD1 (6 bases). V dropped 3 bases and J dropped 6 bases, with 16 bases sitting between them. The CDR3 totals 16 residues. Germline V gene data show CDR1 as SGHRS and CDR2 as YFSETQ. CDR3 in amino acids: CASSSSDSYVNSPLHF. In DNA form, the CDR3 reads TGCGCCAGCAGCTCTTCGGACAGTTACGTTAATTCACCCCTCCACTTT. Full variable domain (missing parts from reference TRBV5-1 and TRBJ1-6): KAGVTQTPRYLIKTRGQQVTLSCSPISGHRSVSWYQQTPGQGLQFLFEYFSETQRNKGNFPGRFSGRQFSNSRSEMNVSTLELGDSALYLCASSSSDSYVNSPLHFGNGTRLTVT.

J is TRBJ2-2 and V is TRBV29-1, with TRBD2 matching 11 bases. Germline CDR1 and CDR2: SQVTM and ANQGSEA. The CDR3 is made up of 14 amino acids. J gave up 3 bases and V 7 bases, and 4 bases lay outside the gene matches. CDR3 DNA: TGCAGCGGAACGACTAGCGGGGACACCGGGGAGCTGTTTTTT. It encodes CSGTTSGDTGELFF.

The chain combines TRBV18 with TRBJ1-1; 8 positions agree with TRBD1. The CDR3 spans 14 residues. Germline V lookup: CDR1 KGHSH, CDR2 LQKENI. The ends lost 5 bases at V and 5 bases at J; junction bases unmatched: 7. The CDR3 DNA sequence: TGTGCCAGCTCATCCGGACAGGGAGGGACTGAAGCTTTCTTT. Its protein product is CASSSGQGGTEAFF.

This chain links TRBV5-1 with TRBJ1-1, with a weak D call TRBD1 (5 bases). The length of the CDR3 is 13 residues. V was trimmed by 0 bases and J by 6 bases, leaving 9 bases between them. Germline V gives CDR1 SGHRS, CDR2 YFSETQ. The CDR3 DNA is TGCGCCAGCAGCTTGGTAGGGGCCTCTGAAGCTTTCTTT. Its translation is CASSLVGASEAFF.

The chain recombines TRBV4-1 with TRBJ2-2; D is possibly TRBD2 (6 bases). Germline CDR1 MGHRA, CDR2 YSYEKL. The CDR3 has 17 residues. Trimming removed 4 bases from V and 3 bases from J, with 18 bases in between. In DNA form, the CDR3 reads TGCGCCAGCAGCCTACAAGGAGGGACGCCAGACACCGGGGAGCTGTTTTTT. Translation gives CASSLQGGTPDTGELFF.

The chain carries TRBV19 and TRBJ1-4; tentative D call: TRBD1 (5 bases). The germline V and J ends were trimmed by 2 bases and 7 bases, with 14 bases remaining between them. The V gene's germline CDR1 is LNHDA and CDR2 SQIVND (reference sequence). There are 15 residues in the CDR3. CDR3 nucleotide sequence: TGTGCCAGTAGTATACTTAAGGGGCGCGGTGAAAAACTGTTTTTT. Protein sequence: CASSILKGRGEKLFF.

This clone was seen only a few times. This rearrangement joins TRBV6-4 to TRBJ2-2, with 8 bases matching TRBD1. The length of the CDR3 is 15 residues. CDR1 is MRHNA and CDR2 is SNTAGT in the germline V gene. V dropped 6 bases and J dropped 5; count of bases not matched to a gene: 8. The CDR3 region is CASRIGQGGTGELFF. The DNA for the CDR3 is TGTGCCAGCAGAATAGGACAGGGCGGAACCGGGGAGCTGTTTTTT.

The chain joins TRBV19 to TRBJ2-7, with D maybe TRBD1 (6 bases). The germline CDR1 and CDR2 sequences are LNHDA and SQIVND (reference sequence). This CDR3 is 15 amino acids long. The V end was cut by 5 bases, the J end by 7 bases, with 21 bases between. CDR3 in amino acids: CASSVFGTPRGEQYF. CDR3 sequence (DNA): TGTGCCAGTAGTGTCTTCGGGACACCCCGGGGTGAGCAGTACTTC.

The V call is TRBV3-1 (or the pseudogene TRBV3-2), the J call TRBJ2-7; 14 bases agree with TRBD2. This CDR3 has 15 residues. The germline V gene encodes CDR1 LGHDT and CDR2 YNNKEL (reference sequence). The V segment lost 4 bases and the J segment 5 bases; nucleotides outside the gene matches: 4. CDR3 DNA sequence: TGTGCCAGCAGCCGGGGGACTAGCGGGAGCAACGAGCAGTACTTC. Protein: CASSRGTSGSNEQYF.

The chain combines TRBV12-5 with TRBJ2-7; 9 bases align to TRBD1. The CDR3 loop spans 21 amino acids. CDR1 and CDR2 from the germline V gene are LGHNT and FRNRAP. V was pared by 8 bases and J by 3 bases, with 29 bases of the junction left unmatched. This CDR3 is CASLNVLLGGAPGQGGYEQYF. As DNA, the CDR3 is TGTGCTAGTTTGAACGTTCTCCTAGGGGGGGCACCGGGACAGGGAGGCTACGAGCAGTACTTC.

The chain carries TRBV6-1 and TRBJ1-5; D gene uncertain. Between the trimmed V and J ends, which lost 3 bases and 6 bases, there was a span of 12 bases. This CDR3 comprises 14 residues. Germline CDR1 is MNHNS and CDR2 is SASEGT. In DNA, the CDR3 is TGTGCCAGCAGTGATATCCCTCGAGTTCAGCCCCAGCATTTT. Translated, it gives CASSDIPRVQPQHF.

In DNA form, the CDR3 reads TGTGCCAGTAGCCTTATGGGGGGCACTGAAGCTTTCTTT. Protein product: CASSLMGGTEAFF. The chain has TRBV19 and TRBJ1-1; a weak D match, TRBD1 (5 bases). This CDR3 has 13 residues. V shed 6 bases and J shed 4 bases, with 12 bases lying between them. The V gene's germline CDR1 is LNHDA and CDR2 SQIVND (reference sequence). Complete variable domain (other parts from reference TRBV19 and TRBJ1-1): DGGITQSPKYLFRKEGQNVTLSCEQNLNHDAMYWYRQDPGQGLRLIYYSQIVNDFQKGDIAEGYSVSREKKESFPLTVTSAQKNPTAFYLCASSLMGGTEAFFGQGTRLTVV.

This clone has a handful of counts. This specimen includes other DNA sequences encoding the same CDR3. CDR3 amino acids: CASSQGLALTDTQYF. Here the CDR3 DNA reads TGTGCCAGCAGCCAAGGACTAGCCTTAACAGATACGCAGTATTTT. The chain carries TRBV3-1 (or the pseudogene TRBV3-2) and TRBJ2-3; 7 bases are shared with TRBD2. Looked up from germline, CDR1 is LGHDT and CDR2 is YNNKEL (reference sequence). The CDR3 length is 15 residues. V lost 1 base to trimming and J lost 3 bases; unmatched junction nucleotides: 4.

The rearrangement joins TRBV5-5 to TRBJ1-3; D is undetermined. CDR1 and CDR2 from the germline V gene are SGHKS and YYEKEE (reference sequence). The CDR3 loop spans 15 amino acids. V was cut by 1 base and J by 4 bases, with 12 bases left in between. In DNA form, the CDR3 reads TGTGCCAGCAGCTTGTCTCCTCTTACAGGAAACACCATATATTTT. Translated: CASSLSPLTGNTIYF.

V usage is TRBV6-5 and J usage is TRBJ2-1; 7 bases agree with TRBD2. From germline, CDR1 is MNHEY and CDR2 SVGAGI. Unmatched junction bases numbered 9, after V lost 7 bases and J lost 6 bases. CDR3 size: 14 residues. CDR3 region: CASTRLATPNEQFF. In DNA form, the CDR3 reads TGTGCCAGCACACGACTAGCAACCCCCAATGAGCAGTTCTTC.

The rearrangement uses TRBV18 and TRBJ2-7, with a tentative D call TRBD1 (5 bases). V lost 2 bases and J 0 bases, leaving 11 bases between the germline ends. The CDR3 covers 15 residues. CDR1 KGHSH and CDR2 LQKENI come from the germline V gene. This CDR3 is CASSPFDSFSYEQYF. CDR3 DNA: TGTGCCAGCTCACCATTCGACAGCTTCTCCTACGAGCAGTACTTC.

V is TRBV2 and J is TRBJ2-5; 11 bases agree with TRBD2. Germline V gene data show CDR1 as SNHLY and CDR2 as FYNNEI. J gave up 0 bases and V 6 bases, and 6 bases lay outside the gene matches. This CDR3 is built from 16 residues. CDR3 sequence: CASRRGLAAYQETQYF. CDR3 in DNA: TGTGCCAGCAGAAGGGGACTAGCGGCGTACCAAGAGACCCAGTACTTC.

The CDR3 DNA sequence: TGTGCCACCAGCAGAGCCGGACAGGGGGGAGTCTATGGCTACACCTTC. It is translated as CATSRAGQGGVYGYTF. The chain combines TRBV15 with TRBJ1-2; TRBD1 matches 10 bases. This CDR3 comprises 16 residues. Germline V gene sequence: CDR1 LNHNV, CDR2 YYDKDF (reference sequence). Germline trimming cut 1 base from V and 4 bases from J; bases unmatched to any gene: 6.

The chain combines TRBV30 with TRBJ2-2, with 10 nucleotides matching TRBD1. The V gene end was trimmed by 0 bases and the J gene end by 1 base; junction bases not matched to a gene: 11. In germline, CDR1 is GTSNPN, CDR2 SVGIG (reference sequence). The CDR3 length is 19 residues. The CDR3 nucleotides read TGTGCCTGGAGTGTACCCCCGAGAGGACAGGGGGGGAACACCGGGGAGCTGTTTTTT. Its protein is CAWSVPPRGQGGNTGELFF. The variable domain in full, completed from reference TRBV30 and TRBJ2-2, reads SQTIHQWPATLVQPVGSPLSLECTVEGTSNPNLYWYRQAAGRGLQLLFYSVGIGQISSEVPQNLSASRPQDRQFILSSKKLLLSDSGFYLCAWSVPPRGQGGNTGELFFGEGSRLTVL.

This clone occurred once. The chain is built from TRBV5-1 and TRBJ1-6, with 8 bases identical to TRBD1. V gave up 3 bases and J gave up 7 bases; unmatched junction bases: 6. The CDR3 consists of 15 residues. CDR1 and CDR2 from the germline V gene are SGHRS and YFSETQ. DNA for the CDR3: TGCGCCAGCAGCTGGAGGGGACAGGTGAATTCACCCCTCCACTTT. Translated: CASSWRGQVNSPLHF.